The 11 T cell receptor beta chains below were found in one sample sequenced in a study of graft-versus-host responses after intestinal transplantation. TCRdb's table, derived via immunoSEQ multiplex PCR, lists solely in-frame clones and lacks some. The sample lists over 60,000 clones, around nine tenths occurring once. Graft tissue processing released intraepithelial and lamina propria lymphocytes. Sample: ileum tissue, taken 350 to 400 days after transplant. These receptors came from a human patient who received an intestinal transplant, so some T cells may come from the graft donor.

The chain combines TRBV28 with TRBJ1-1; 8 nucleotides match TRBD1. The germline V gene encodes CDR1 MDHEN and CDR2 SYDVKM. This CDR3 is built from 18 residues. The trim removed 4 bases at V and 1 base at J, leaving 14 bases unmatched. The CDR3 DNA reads TGTGCCAGCAGTTCCAGGACAGGGCTCCGAAAACGGAACACTGAAGCTTTCTTT. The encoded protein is CASSSRTGLRKRNTEAFF.

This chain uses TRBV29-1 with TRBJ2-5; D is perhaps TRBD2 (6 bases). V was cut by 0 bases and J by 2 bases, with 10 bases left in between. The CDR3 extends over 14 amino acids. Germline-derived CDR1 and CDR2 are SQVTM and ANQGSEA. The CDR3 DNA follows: TGCAGCGTTGAAGAGGGGCGGGAACAAGAGACCCAGTACTTC. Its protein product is CSVEEGREQETQYF. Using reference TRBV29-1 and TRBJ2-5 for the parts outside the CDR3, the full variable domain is SAVISQKPSRDICQRGTSLTIQCQVDSQVTMMFWYRQQPGQSLTLIATANQGSEATYESGFVIDKFPISRPNLTFSTLTVSNMSPEDSSIYLCSVEEGREQETQYFGPGTRLLVL.

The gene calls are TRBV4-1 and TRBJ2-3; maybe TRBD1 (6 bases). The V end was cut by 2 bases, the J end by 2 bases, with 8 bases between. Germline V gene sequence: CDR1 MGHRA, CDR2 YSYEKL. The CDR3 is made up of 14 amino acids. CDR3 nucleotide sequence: TGCGCCAGCAGCCAAAGGGACAACACAGATACGCAGTATTTT. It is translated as CASSQRDNTDTQYF.

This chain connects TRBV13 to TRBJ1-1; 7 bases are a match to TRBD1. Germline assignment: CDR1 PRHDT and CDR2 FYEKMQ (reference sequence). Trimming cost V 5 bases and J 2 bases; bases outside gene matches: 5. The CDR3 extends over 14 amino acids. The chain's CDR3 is CASSIGTVNTEAFF. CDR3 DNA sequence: TGTGCCAGCAGCATTGGGACAGTAAACACTGAAGCTTTCTTT.

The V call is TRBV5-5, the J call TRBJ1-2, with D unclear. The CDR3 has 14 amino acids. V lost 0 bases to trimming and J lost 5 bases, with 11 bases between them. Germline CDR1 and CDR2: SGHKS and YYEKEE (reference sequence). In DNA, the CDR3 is TGTGCCAGCAGCTTGGAATTCGGACTTTATGGCTACACCTTC. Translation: CASSLEFGLYGYTF.

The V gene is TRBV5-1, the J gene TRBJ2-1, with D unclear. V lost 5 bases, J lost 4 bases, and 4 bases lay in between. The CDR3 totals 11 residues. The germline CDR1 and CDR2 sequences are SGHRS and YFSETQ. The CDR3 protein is CASSQYNEQFF. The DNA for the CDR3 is TGCGCCAGCAGTCAATACAATGAGCAGTTCTTC. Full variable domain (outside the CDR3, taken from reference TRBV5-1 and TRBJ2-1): KAGVTQTPRYLIKTRGQQVTLSCSPISGHRSVSWYQQTPGQGLQFLFEYFSETQRNKGNFPGRFSGRQFSNSRSEMNVSTLELGDSALYLCASSQYNEQFFGPGTRLTVL.

For the CDR3, the DNA is TGTGCCAGCAGCCCTTTACAGGGGAGAGGAGAAAAACTGTTTTTT. Residues: CASSPLQGRGEKLFF. The genes are TRBV6-1 and TRBJ1-4; 7 bases align to TRBD1. Trimming cost V 6 bases and J 8 bases; bases outside gene matches: 12. The CDR3 contains 15 residues. Germline V CDR1 and CDR2: MNHNS, SASEGT.

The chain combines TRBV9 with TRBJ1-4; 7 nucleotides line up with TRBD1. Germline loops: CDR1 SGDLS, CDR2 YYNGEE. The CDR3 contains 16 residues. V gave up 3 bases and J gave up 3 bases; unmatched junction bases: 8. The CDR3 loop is CASSDTTGAANEKLFF. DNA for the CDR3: TGTGCCAGCAGCGATACTACAGGGGCAGCTAATGAAAAACTGTTTTTT.

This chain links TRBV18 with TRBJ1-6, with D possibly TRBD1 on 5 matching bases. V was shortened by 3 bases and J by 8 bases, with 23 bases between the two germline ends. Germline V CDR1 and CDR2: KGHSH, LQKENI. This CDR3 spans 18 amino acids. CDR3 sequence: CASSPDFLTGPGDSPLHF. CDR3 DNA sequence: TGTGCCAGCTCACCTGATTTTCTGACGGGACCGGGGGATTCACCCCTCCACTTT.

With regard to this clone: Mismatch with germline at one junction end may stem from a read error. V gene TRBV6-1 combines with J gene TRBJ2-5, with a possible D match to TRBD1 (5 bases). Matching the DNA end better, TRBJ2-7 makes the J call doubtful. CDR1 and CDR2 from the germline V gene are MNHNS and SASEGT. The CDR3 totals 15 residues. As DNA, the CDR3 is TGCTGCCCCGCGCATAATACGACAGACTCCTACGAGCAGTACTTC. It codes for CCPAHNTTDSYEQYF.

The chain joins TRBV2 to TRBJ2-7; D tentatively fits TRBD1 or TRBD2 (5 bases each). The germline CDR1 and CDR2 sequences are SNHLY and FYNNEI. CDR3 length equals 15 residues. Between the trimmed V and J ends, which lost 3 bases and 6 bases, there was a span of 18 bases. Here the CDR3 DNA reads TGTGCCAGCAGTGAGGTGACTACAGGACGCGGCGAGCAGTACTTC. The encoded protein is CASSEVTTGRGEQYF.